Listed here are 21 T cell receptor beta chains from one sample, sequenced in a study of OX40 agonist ivuxolimab in advanced cancers. The method was immunoSEQ multiplex PCR; TCRdb's version includes in-frame clones alone and lacks a portion of them. Seen here are about 76,000 clones, around four fifths observed once, and the top ten hold under 2%. The sequencing used CD4+ or CD8+ T cells sorted from blood, collected in a trial of the OX40 agonist ivuxolimab. The receptors stem from an adult with an advanced solid tumor such as melanoma, head and neck, liver or kidney cancer.

The rearrangement joins TRBV28 to TRBJ1-2, with D tentatively TRBD1 (5 bases). Trimming removed 1 base at V and 4 bases at J, with 16 bases between. CDR3 size: 16 residues. The germline gives CDR1 MDHEN, CDR2 SYDVKM. CDR3 nucleotide sequence: TGTGCCAGCAGTTTATCCCTATTTGACAGAGTCTATGGCTACACCTTC. Encoded protein: CASSLSLFDRVYGYTF.

The chain carries TRBV28 and TRBJ2-7; perhaps D is TRBD1 or TRBD2 (6 bases each). The CDR3 spans 14 residues. Germline CDR1 MDHEN, CDR2 SYDVKM. With 7 bases removed from V and 4 bases from J, the gap between germline ends came to 17 bases. The CDR3 region has the DNA TGTGCCAGCACGGGGGACACGCGTCCTTACGAGCAGTACTTC. It specifies CASTGDTRPYEQYF. The full variable domain, in which reference TRBV28 and TRBJ2-7 provide the parts outside the CDR3, is DVKVTQSSRYLVKRTGEKVFLECVQDMDHENMFWYRQDPGLGLRLIYFSYDVKMKEKGDIPEGYSVSREKKERFSLILESASTNQTSMYLCASTGDTRPYEQYFGPGTRLTVT.

DNA of the CDR3: TGTGCCATCAGGAGGGGTTTGAGGCGGGCCGCAGATACGCAGTATTTT. Its protein product is CAIRRGLRRAADTQYF. The V and J genes are TRBV10-3 and TRBJ2-3; tentatively, D is TRBD1 or TRBD2 (5 bases each). The CDR3 runs to 16 residues. V was shortened by 6 bases and J by 4 bases, with 20 bases between the two germline ends. CDR1 and CDR2 from the germline V gene are ENHRY and SYGVKD.

This clone was counted a single time. This chain's CDR3 is CASSLAGGRGAQYF. CDR3 DNA sequence: TGTGCCAGCAGCCTAGCGGGGGGCCGAGGGGCCCAGTACTTC. The rearrangement links TRBV11-2 to TRBJ2-5, with 11 bases that match TRBD2. V shed 5 bases and J 9 bases; nucleotides not matched to a gene: 8. Germline V gene sequence: CDR1 SGHAT, CDR2 FQNNGV. CDR3 size: 14 residues.

In the case of this clone: Other nucleotide sequences in the sample specify the same CDR3. The V call is TRBV20-1, the J call TRBJ1-2; D remains unclear. V dropped 5 bases and J dropped 8 bases, with 9 bases sitting between them. Germline V gene sequence: CDR1 DFQATT, CDR2 SNEGSKA (reference sequence). The CDR3 extends over 10 amino acids. The CDR3 region has the DNA TGCAGTGCTTCCCTCAGCGGCTACACCTTC. Translation: CSASLSGYTF.

This clone occurred once. The rearrangement joins TRBV10-2 to TRBJ2-2; maybe TRBD2 (6 bases). CDR1 is WSHSY, CDR2 SAAADI, per germline. V lost 6 bases, J lost 6 bases, and 14 bases lay in between. The CDR3 loop spans 14 amino acids. The CDR3 region has the DNA TGCGCCAGCAGCAGTGCGGGGAGGTCCGGGGAGCTGTTTTTT. Residues: CASSSAGRSGELFF.

The chain links TRBV19 to TRBJ2-2; the D is unclear. Trimming pared 6 bases from V and 4 bases from J, leaving 12 bases between. The CDR3 has 14 amino acids. Looked up from germline, CDR1 is LNHDA and CDR2 is SQIVND (reference sequence). The CDR3 DNA reads TGTGCCAGTAGAAGGCTACTGGCCACCGGGGAGCTGTTTTTT. Amino acid sequence: CASRRLLATGELFF.

This chain uses TRBV27 with TRBJ2-7; possibly TRBD1 for D (6 bases). V gave up 4 bases and J gave up 6 bases, with 19 bases separating them. Per germline, CDR1 MNHEY and CDR2 SMNVEV (reference sequence). The CDR3 has 15 amino acids. The CDR3 sequence: CASSSPRTVALEQYF. CDR3 DNA: TGTGCCAGCAGTTCACCCAGGACAGTTGCACTCGAGCAGTACTTC.

This sequence joins TRBV18 and TRBJ1-5; TRBD1 is a possible D gene (6 bases). The ends were cut back, 5 bases at V and 3 bases at J, with 20 bases in the middle. The CDR3 has 17 residues. Germline V gene sequence: CDR1 KGHSH, CDR2 LQKENI. The CDR3 bases are TGTGCCAGCTCATTACAGGGAGGGTACAAGGTCAATCAGCCCCAGCATTTT. Translating it yields CASSLQGGYKVNQPQHF. The full variable domain, completed using reference TRBV18 and TRBJ1-5, is NAGVMQNPRHLVRRRGQEARLRCSPMKGHSHVYWYRQLPEEGLKFMVYLQKENIIDESGMPKERFSAEFPKEGPSILRIQQVVRGDSAAYFCASSLQGGYKVNQPQHFGDGTRLSIL.

In this sample, this clone turned up once. This sample includes further DNA sequences coding for the same CDR3. The genes are TRBV18 and TRBJ1-4, with a tentative D call TRBD1 (5 bases). Germline CDR1 reads KGHSH; CDR2 reads LQKENI. The V gene lost 2 bases and the J gene lost 2 bases, with 6 bases spanning the gap. The CDR3 is made up of 14 amino acids. The chain's CDR3 is CASSPGATNEKLFF. CDR3 sequence (DNA): TGTGCCAGCTCACCAGGGGCGACTAATGAAAAACTGTTTTTT. Full variable domain (missing parts from reference TRBV18 and TRBJ1-4): NAGVMQNPRHLVRRRGQEARLRCSPMKGHSHVYWYRQLPEEGLKFMVYLQKENIIDESGMPKERFSAEFPKEGPSILRIQQVVRGDSAAYFCASSPGATNEKLFFGSGTQLSVL.

The chain employs TRBV25-1 and TRBJ2-1; 10 bases align to TRBD2. CDR3 length equals 15 residues. CDR1 is MGHDK and CDR2 is SYGVNS in the germline V gene. The trim removed 3 bases at V and 10 bases at J, leaving 9 bases unmatched. CDR3 sequence reads: CASSDRLAGVGEQFF. CDR3 in DNA: TGTGCCAGCAGTGATCGGCTAGCGGGGGTGGGAGAGCAGTTCTTC.

This chain connects TRBV13 to TRBJ1-2, with D possibly matching TRBD1 (6 bases). Per germline, CDR1 PRHDT and CDR2 FYEKMQ (reference sequence). V shed 4 bases and J shed 4 bases, with 16 bases lying between them. The CDR3 loop spans 15 amino acids. The DNA of the CDR3 is TGTGCCAGCAGCTCCGGATCTGGGGGGCCCTATGGCTACACCTTC. This sequence encodes CASSSGSGGPYGYTF.

This chain joins TRBV18 and TRBJ2-3, with 12 nucleotides matching TRBD1. CDR1 and CDR2 (germline): KGHSH, LQKENI. V shed 1 base, J shed 8 bases, and the junction held 7 bases outside the gene matches. This CDR3 contains 16 residues. The CDR3 DNA reads TGTGCCAGCTCACCACGCCGGGACAGGGGGCGAAGTACGCAGTATTTT. It codes for CASSPRRDRGRSTQYF.

The rearrangement links TRBV11-3 to TRBJ2-1, with 9 bases that match TRBD1. The ends lost 1 base at V and 1 base at J; junction bases unmatched: 8. In germline, CDR1 is SGHNT, CDR2 YENEEA. This CDR3 has 18 amino acids. CDR3 coding DNA: TGTGCCAGCAGCTTAGGAGCGACAGGGGGTTTTTCCTACAATGAGCAGTTCTTC. It yields the protein CASSLGATGGFSYNEQFF.

The chain links TRBV2 to TRBJ2-2; D perhaps matches TRBD1 (5 bases). CDR1 SNHLY and CDR2 FYNNEI come from the germline V gene. V lost 3 bases and J 0 bases, leaving 8 bases between the germline ends. The CDR3 contains 15 residues. The CDR3 protein is CASSELGPNTGELFF. The CDR3 bases are TGTGCCAGCAGTGAGTTGGGGCCGAACACCGGGGAGCTGTTTTTT.

The genes are TRBV6-4 and TRBJ2-3; 9 bases are shared with TRBD1. Germline V gives CDR1 MRHNA, CDR2 SNTAGT. V lost 8 bases to trimming and J lost 3 bases; unmatched junction nucleotides: 6. This CDR3 has 14 residues. The chain's CDR3 is CASSQGAPTDTQYF. The CDR3 region has the DNA TGTGCCAGCTCACAGGGGGCGCCTACAGATACGCAGTATTTT.

The chain links TRBV7-3 to TRBJ2-1, with 8 bases aligning to TRBD1. This CDR3 spans 16 amino acids. Trimming cost V 5 bases and J 5 bases; bases outside gene matches: 11. Per germline, CDR1 SGHTA and CDR2 FQGTGA. The CDR3: CASSPGTGDTNNEQFF. The CDR3 DNA sequence: TGTGCCAGCAGCCCCGGGACAGGCGATACAAACAATGAGCAGTTCTTC.

V usage is TRBV19 and J usage is TRBJ1-1; possibly TRBD1 for D (5 bases). The CDR3 runs 13 residues. From germline, CDR1 is LNHDA and CDR2 SQIVND (reference sequence). The V gene lost 6 bases and the J gene lost 3 bases, with 11 bases spanning the gap. CDR3 residues: CASSTGLHTEAFF. Here the CDR3 DNA reads TGTGCCAGTAGCACGGGACTGCACACTGAAGCTTTCTTT.

The chain joins TRBV7-9 to TRBJ2-1; D gene uncertain. The CDR3 runs 12 residues. Germline values: CDR1 SEHNR, CDR2 FQNEAQ (reference sequence). V shed 1 base and J shed 8 bases, with 6 bases lying between them. The CDR3 nucleotides are TGTGCCAGCAGCTTAGTCCTGGATGAGCAGTTCTTC. Residues: CASSLVLDEQFF. The full variable domain, its missing parts supplied by reference TRBV7-9 and TRBJ2-1, is DTGVSQNPRHKITKRGQNVTFRCDPISEHNRLYWYRQTLGQGPEFLTYFQNEAQLEKSRLLSDRFSAERPKGSFSTLEIQRTEQGDSAMYLCASSLVLDEQFFGPGTRLTVL.

This clone has a handful of counts. V gene TRBV28 combines with J gene TRBJ1-2; the match to TRBD1 covers 7 bases. CDR1 MDHEN and CDR2 SYDVKM come from the germline V gene. V trimming: 5 bases; J trimming: 7 bases; junction bases outside the gene matches: 7. This CDR3 contains 13 residues. CDR3 sequence reads: CASSKTGPSGYTF. The DNA of the CDR3 is TGTGCCAGCAGTAAGACAGGGCCCTCTGGCTACACCTTC.

This chain connects TRBV6-6 to TRBJ2-3; tentatively, D is TRBD2 (6 bases). Trimming stripped 2 bases from V and 9 bases from J, with 12 bases between. In germline, CDR1 is MNHNY, CDR2 SVGAGI (reference sequence). The CDR3 extends over 13 amino acids. The chain's CDR3 is CASSYGSGETQYF. CDR3 coding DNA: TGTGCCAGCAGTTACGGGTCGGGAGAAACGCAGTATTTT.